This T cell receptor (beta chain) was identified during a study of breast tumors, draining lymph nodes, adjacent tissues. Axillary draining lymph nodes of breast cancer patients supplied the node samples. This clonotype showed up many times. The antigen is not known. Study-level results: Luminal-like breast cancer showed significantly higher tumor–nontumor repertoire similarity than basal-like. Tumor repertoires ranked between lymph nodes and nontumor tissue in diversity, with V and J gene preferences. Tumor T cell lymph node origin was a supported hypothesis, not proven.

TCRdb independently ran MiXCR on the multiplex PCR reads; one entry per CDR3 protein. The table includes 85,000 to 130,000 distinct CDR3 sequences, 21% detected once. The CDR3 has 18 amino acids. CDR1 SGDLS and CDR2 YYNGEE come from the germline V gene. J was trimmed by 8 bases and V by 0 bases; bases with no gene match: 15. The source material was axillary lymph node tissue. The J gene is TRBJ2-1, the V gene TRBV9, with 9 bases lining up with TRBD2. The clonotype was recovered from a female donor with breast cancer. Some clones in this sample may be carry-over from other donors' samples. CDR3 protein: CASSVELSGAGGNDEQFF. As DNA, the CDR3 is TGTGCCAGCAGCGTAGAGCTGAGTGGGGCGGGAGGGAACGATGAGCAGTTCTTC.